The clone carrying this T cell receptor (beta chain) has ten or more counts. As yet, its antigen is unknown. The record originates from a study of regulatory T cells in long-lasting Graves disease. Study-level points and caveats: TRBV28, TRBJ1-2 and TRBJ2-5 were favored in persistent disease.

Time point defined: persistent/refractory GD, antithyroid drugs over 5 years with positive TRAb. The TCR library was made from RNA that had been extracted from PBMCs in TRIzol. American Thyroid Association guidelines were used to diagnose Graves' disease. Enrollment of patients was through an endocrinology department in Xi'an, China. The EDTA tubes were filled with roughly 10 milliliters of drawn peripheral blood. Library construction for TCR beta used iRepertoire HTBI primers and Arm-PCR of CDR3 regions. TCRdb recomputed calls from the multiplex PCR reads with MiXCR, one row per CDR3 protein. The sample holds some 470,000 distinct CDR3 sequences, roughly 21% seen once. The CDR3 contains 13 residues. The V gene lost 1 base and the J gene lost 7 bases, with 11 bases spanning the gap. Germline V gene data show CDR1 as SGHAT and CDR2 as FQNNGV.

The sequence was collected from a female donor with Graves disease. Sequenced here: peripheral blood mononuclear cells (PBMCs), sampled when the disease was refractory, from a patient treated with antithyroid drugs. The chain employs TRBV11-2 and TRBJ2-7; perhaps TRBD2 as D (6 bases). In DNA form, the CDR3 reads TGTGCCAGCAGCTTAGCCCTCGGGAGTGAGCAGTACTTC. Protein: CASSLALGSEQYF.